This T cell receptor beta chain was sequenced for a study of blood T cell repertoires in COVID-19. Study information: Material from acute and convalescent COVID-19 was sourced from the United States, Italy and Spain.

V lost 2 bases and J 5 bases, leaving 9 bases between the germline ends. There are 13 residues in the CDR3. Original processing methods: Cell counts per sample came from amplifying reference gene primers. The protocol was immunoSEQ multiplex PCR, while the TCRdb copy is restricted to in-frame clones and leaves out a portion. The V and J calls and clone size are taken from that table; D and trimming were inferred from the DNA. The repertoire holds 250,000 to 350,000 clones, with approximately 90% as singletons. The receptor comes from a woman aged 45-65 years who had recovered from COVID-19. Sequencing used peripheral blood. V is TRBV12-3 or TRBV12-4 and J is TRBJ1-1, with D maybe TRBD1 (5 bases). CDR3 nucleotides: TGTGCCAGCAGTTTATCAAGGGGTACTGAAGCTTTCTTT. This gives the protein CASSLSRGTEAFF.